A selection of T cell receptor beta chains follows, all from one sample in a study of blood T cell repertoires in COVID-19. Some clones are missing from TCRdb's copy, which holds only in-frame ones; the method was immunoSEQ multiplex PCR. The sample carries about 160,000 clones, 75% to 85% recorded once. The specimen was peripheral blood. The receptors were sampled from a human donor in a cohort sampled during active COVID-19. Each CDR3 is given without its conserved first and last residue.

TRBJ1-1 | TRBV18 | ASSPRNTEAF
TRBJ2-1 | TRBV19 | ASSTIAGGHNEQF
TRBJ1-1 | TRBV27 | ASSRGTEAF
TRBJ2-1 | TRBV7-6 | ASSLTRDGRASEQF
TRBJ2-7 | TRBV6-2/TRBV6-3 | ASSGGGFEQY
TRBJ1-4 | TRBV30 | AWAATGEWEKLF
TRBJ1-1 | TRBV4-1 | ASASLFNTEAF
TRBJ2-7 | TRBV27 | ASSQTSGRAYEQY
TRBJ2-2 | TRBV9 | ASSWRDRGAGELF
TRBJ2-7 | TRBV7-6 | ASSLVGGDYEQY
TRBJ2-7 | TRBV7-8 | ASSLAASGSSYEQY
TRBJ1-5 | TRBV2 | ASTGQGGNQPQH
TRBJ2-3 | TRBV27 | ASSQGTTRGTQY
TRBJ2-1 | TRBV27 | ASSLQGNNEQF
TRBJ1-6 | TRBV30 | AWNEGYNSPLH
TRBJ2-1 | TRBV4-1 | ASSQIGTSLYNEQF
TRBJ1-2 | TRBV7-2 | ASSPRTGRSGYT
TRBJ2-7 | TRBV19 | ASSGQGSSSYEQY
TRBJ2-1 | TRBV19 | ASSIKGTGERFEQF
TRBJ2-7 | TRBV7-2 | ASSLAVSGATYEQY
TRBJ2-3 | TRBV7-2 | ASSTGHARGTDTQY
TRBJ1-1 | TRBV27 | ASSTLQGWVTEAF
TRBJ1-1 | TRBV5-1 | ASSQDSMNTEAF
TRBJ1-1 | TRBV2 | ASSSGAGGTEAF
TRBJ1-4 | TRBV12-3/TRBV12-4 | ASSFGVGEKLF
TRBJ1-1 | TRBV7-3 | ASSAPGQGALKAF
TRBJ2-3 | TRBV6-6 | ASSLLAGRGTDTQY
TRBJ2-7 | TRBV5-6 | ASSGTGTYEQY
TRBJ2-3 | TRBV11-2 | ASSRLTRRQGLNTQY
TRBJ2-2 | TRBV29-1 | SIGGAGGTGELF
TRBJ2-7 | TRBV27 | ASSLVTGAEQY
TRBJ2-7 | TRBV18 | ASSTSQYEQY
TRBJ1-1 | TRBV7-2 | ASSFRQGHTEAF
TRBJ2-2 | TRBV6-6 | ASRQPGLADTGELF
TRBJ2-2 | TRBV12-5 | ASGLFSGELF
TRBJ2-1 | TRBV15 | ATSRQAPFSYNEQF
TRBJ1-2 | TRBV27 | ASSLSVAEPYGYT
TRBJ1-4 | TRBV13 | ASSSRDRGSTNEKLF
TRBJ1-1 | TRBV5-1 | ASSPRQGMNTEAF
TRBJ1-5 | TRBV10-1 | ASHPNRGGSNQPQH
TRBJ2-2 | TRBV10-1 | ASVTQNTGELF
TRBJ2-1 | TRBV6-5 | ASSPSWGLNEQF
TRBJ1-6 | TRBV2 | ASTNRVNNSPLH
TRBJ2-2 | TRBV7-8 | ASSSSRQLNTGELF
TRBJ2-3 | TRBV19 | ASRTGFSGTDTQY
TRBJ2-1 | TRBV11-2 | ASKRGQGQNNEQF